These 30 T cell receptor beta chains share one sample of origin, sequenced in a study of OX40 agonist ivuxolimab in advanced cancers. Data came from immunoSEQ multiplex PCR; TCRdb stores just in-frame clones and leaves some out. This sample yields tens of thousands of clones, of which nearly 90% are seen a single time; under 0.35% belongs to the top ten. The sample consisted of CD4+ or CD8+ T cells sorted from blood, taken in a trial of the OX40 agonist ivuxolimab. The receptors were sampled from an adult with an advanced solid tumor such as melanoma, head and neck, liver or kidney cancer.

This chain connects TRBV6-5 to TRBJ1-6; 9 bases fit TRBD1. The CDR3 has 14 amino acids. The V gene end was trimmed by 5 bases and the J gene end by 9 bases; junction bases not matched to a gene: 5. Germline CDR1 is MNHEY and CDR2 is SVGAGI. The CDR3, as DNA: TGTGCCAGCAGTCTCGGGACAGGGAGTTCACCCCTCCACTTT. Its protein is CASSLGTGSSPLHF.

This chain links TRBV2 with TRBJ1-6; D may be TRBD1 (6 bases). The length of the CDR3 is 15 residues. CDR1 SNHLY and CDR2 FYNNEI come from the germline V gene. With 2 bases removed from V and 9 bases from J, the gap between germline ends came to 14 bases. The CDR3 is CASSERGSGVSPLHF. Written as DNA, the CDR3 is TGTGCCAGCAGTGAAAGGGGGTCTGGGGTTTCACCCCTCCACTTT. Filled out from reference TRBV2 and TRBJ1-6, the complete variable domain reads EPEVTQTPSHQVTQMGQEVILRCVPISNHLYFYWYRQILGQKVEFLVSFYNNEISEKSEIFDDQFSVERPDGSNFTLKIRSTKLEDSAMYFCASSERGSGVSPLHFGNGTRLTVT.

This chain connects TRBV15 to TRBJ1-3, with D perhaps TRBD1 (6 bases). The CDR3 has 17 amino acids. CDR1 and CDR2 (germline): LNHNV, YYDKDF (reference sequence). Trimming took off 5 bases at V and 3 bases at J, with 20 bases between the two ends. CDR3 nucleotide sequence: TGTGCCACCAGCTCCCGTGCCAGGGGAAGCGATGGAAACACCATATATTTT. Residues: CATSSRARGSDGNTIYF.

The chain recombines TRBV2 with TRBJ1-3; D remains ambiguous. Germline V gives CDR1 SNHLY, CDR2 FYNNEI. V lost 6 bases and J lost 0, with 12 bases in between. The CDR3 spans 15 residues. The CDR3 DNA reads TGTGCCAGCAGGGGAGCCGGGATCTCTGGAAACACCATATATTTT. This sequence encodes CASRGAGISGNTIYF.

This sequence joins TRBV30 and TRBJ2-7, with 10 bases aligning to TRBD1. Losses at the gene ends were 0 bases for V and 5 bases for J; bases not matched to a gene: 4. CDR1 is GTSNPN and CDR2 is SVGIG in the germline V gene (reference sequence). This CDR3 has 14 residues. CDR3 region: CAWSVPDRGNEQYF. The CDR3 DNA is TGTGCCTGGAGTGTACCGGACAGGGGGAACGAGCAGTACTTC.

The chain couples TRBV28 to TRBJ1-3; no reliable D call. The CDR3 extends over 13 amino acids. Looked up from germline, CDR1 is MDHEN and CDR2 is SYDVKM. Trimming removed 6 bases from V and 2 bases from J, with 8 bases in between. The CDR3 DNA is TGTGCCAGCAGCCGGACGGCTGGAAACACCATATATTTT. Translation: CASSRTAGNTIYF.

The V gene is TRBV19, the J gene TRBJ2-2; D might be TRBD2 (6 bases). CDR3 length: 15 residues. Germline V gene lookup returns CDR1 LNHDA and CDR2 SQIVND (reference sequence). The ends were cut back, 7 bases at V and 6 bases at J, with 18 bases in the middle. The CDR3 is CASTSWGTQAGELFF. For the CDR3, the DNA is TGTGCCAGTACCTCTTGGGGGACTCAGGCCGGGGAGCTGTTTTTT.

The rearrangement uses TRBV28 and TRBJ2-7, with TRBD1 as a possible D gene (5 bases). The germline CDR1 and CDR2 sequences are MDHEN and SYDVKM. The CDR3 runs to 15 residues. V dropped 4 bases and J dropped 1 base, with 14 bases sitting between them. The CDR3 DNA reads as TGTGCCAGCAGTTCTCATACTACAGGTTCCTACGAGCAGTACTTC. It codes for CASSSHTTGSYEQYF.

The chain couples TRBV5-1 to TRBJ2-7; 13 positions agree with TRBD2. After removal of 4 bases from V and 3 bases from J, the junction contained 4 bases not matched to a gene. This CDR3 region has 15 residues. Germline V gives CDR1 SGHRS, CDR2 YFSETQ. The CDR3 DNA sequence: TGCGCCAGCAGCCCAAGGACTAGCGGGAGCTACGAGCAGTACTTC. It specifies CASSPRTSGSYEQYF.

The chain employs TRBV5-8 and TRBJ1-2; 7 bases line up with TRBD1. This CDR3 is 16 amino acids long. After removal of 2 bases from V and 10 bases from J, the junction contained 17 bases not matched to a gene. Germline CDR1 is SGHTS and CDR2 is YDEGEE. CDR3 loop: CASSFRTGPTPVAYTF. The DNA of the CDR3 is TGTGCCAGCAGCTTCAGGACAGGCCCTACCCCGGTGGCCTACACCTTC. Drawing the rest from reference TRBV5-8 and TRBJ1-2, the complete variable domain is EAGVTQSPTHLIKTRGQQATLRCSPISGHTSVYWYQQALGLGLQFLLWYDEGEERNRGNFPPRFSGRQFPNYSSELNVNALELEDSALYLCASSFRTGPTPVAYTFGSGTRLTVV.

The rearrangement joins TRBV5-1 to TRBJ1-3; D not resolved. V lost 0 bases and J lost 2, with 6 bases in between. This CDR3 region has 14 residues. Germline V gene sequence: CDR1 SGHRS, CDR2 YFSETQ. CDR3 amino acids: CASSLGSTGNTIYF. The CDR3 DNA sequence: TGCGCCAGCAGCTTGGGTTCCACTGGAAACACCATATATTTT.

This rearrangement joins TRBV6-5 to TRBJ2-5; no reliable D call. Germline CDR1 MNHEY, CDR2 SVGAGI. The CDR3 totals 11 residues. V was trimmed by 1 base and J by 6 bases, leaving 3 bases between them. The chain's CDR3 is CASSYLQTQYF. The CDR3 nucleotides read TGTGCCAGCAGTTACTTACAGACCCAGTACTTC.

The chain carries TRBV27 and TRBJ2-7, with D tentatively TRBD2 (5 bases). Germline V gives CDR1 MNHEY, CDR2 SMNVEV (reference sequence). The ends were cut back, 6 bases at V and 7 bases at J, with 19 bases in the middle. The CDR3 is made up of 14 amino acids. DNA of the CDR3: TGTGCCAGCAGCGGAGGACCCCTTTTACAGGAGCAGTACTTC. This encodes CASSGGPLLQEQYF.

This clone was seen once. The chain joins TRBV5-4 to TRBJ2-6; 8 bases fit TRBD1. The J segment lost 1 base and the V segment lost 4 bases, leaving 7 bases of the junction unmatched. Germline V CDR1 and CDR2: SGHNT, YYREEE (reference sequence). The CDR3 is 17 amino acids. The CDR3 reads CASSGTGLTSGANVLTF. The CDR3 nucleotides read TGTGCCAGCAGCGGGACAGGCCTGACTTCTGGGGCCAACGTCCTGACTTTC. The variable domain in full, with the rest retrieved from reference TRBV5-4 and TRBJ2-6, is ETGVTQSPTHLIKTRGQQVTLRCSSQSGHNTVSWYQQALGQGPQFIFQYYREEENGRGNFPPRFSGLQFPNYSSELNVNALELDDSALYLCASSGTGLTSGANVLTFGAGSRLTVL.

The CDR3 is CASSVPNGELFF. CDR3 coding DNA: TGTGCCAGCAGCGTCCCGAACGGGGAGCTGTTTTTT. The chain combines TRBV9 with TRBJ2-2; D unresolved. V shed 2 bases and J shed 7 bases, with 6 bases lying between them. CDR3 length: 12 amino acids. CDR1 is SGDLS, CDR2 YYNGEE, per germline.

V usage is TRBV10-3 and J usage is TRBJ2-3, with D perhaps TRBD2 (6 bases). Per germline, CDR1 ENHRY and CDR2 SYGVKD. There are 13 residues in the CDR3. The V end was cut by 11 bases, the J end by 3 bases, with 15 bases between. The DNA of the CDR3 is TGTGCCTCACGGGGGAACCTAACAGATACGCAGTATTTT. Amino acids: CASRGNLTDTQYF.

The chain carries TRBV4-1 and TRBJ1-4; D gene ambiguous. V lost 4 bases and J 3 bases, leaving 18 bases between the germline ends. From germline, CDR1 is MGHRA and CDR2 YSYEKL. The length of the CDR3 is 17 residues. CDR3 sequence: CASSPPLGFPANEKLFF. CDR3 coding DNA: TGCGCCAGCAGCCCACCTTTGGGTTTTCCCGCTAATGAAAAACTGTTTTTT.

V usage is TRBV19 and J usage is TRBJ1-1; D is unresolved. Germline V gives CDR1 LNHDA, CDR2 SQIVND (reference sequence). The V end was cut by 5 bases, the J end by 1 base, with 5 bases between. The CDR3 has 12 residues. The CDR3 loop reads CASSPWNTEAFF. DNA of the CDR3: TGTGCCAGTAGTCCCTGGAACACTGAAGCTTTCTTT.

The genes are TRBV30 and TRBJ2-2; the D is unclear. This CDR3 comprises 14 residues. V was pared by 0 bases and J by 3 bases, with 8 bases between. The germline V gene has CDR1 GTSNPN and CDR2 SVGIG (reference sequence). CDR3 nucleotide sequence: TGTGCCTGGAGTGTAACAGTTCACACCGGGGAGCTGTTTTTT. It specifies CAWSVTVHTGELFF. Full variable domain (rest looked up from reference TRBV30 and TRBJ2-2): SQTIHQWPATLVQPVGSPLSLECTVEGTSNPNLYWYRQAAGRGLQLLFYSVGIGQISSEVPQNLSASRPQDRQFILSSKKLLLSDSGFYLCAWSVTVHTGELFFGEGSRLTVL.

There are a few counts of this clone. The V and J genes are TRBV18 and TRBJ1-2, with a tentative D call TRBD1 (5 bases). Trimming removed 2 bases from V and 4 bases from J, with 11 bases in between. The CDR3 runs 14 residues. CDR1 and CDR2 (germline): KGHSH, LQKENI. Here the CDR3 DNA reads TGTGCCAGCTCACCATCAGATGGGACCTATGGCTACACCTTC. Translation gives CASSPSDGTYGYTF.

This chain uses TRBV4-1 with TRBJ1-2, with 7 bases that match TRBD1. With V trimmed by 1 base and J by 0 bases, 11 bases remained unmatched. Germline V gene lookup returns CDR1 MGHRA and CDR2 YSYEKL. The CDR3 runs 18 residues. CDR3: CASSQGLVRDSTNYGYTF. DNA for the CDR3: TGCGCCAGCAGCCAAGGATTAGTTCGGGACAGCACTAACTATGGCTACACCTTC.

J is TRBJ2-1 and V is TRBV11-2; TRBD1 is a possible D gene (5 bases). The CDR3 loop spans 16 amino acids. The germline V gene encodes CDR1 SGHAT and CDR2 FQNNGV. V was cut by 2 bases and J by 2 bases, with 13 bases left in between. The CDR3 DNA reads as TGTGCCAGCAGCTTAAATGCAGGGTTAACCTACAATGAGCAGTTCTTC. This codes for CASSLNAGLTYNEQFF.

The chain employs TRBV2 and TRBJ1-1; D gene uncertain. The V end lost 7 bases, the J end lost 5 bases, and 17 bases lay between the germline ends. The CDR3 covers 14 residues. Germline V gene lookup returns CDR1 SNHLY and CDR2 FYNNEI. This chain's CDR3 is CASTQKFGETEAFF. CDR3 sequence (DNA): TGTGCCAGCACCCAAAAGTTCGGGGAGACTGAAGCTTTCTTT. Full variable domain (rest looked up from reference TRBV2 and TRBJ1-1): EPEVTQTPSHQVTQMGQEVILRCVPISNHLYFYWYRQILGQKVEFLVSFYNNEISEKSEIFDDQFSVERPDGSNFTLKIRSTKLEDSAMYFCASTQKFGETEAFFGQGTRLTVV.

The chain uses TRBV30 and TRBJ2-6; D gene ambiguous. The CDR3 sequence is 13 residues long. Trimming stripped 3 bases from V and 0 bases from J, with 3 bases between. CDR1 GTSNPN and CDR2 SVGIG come from the germline V gene (reference sequence). The CDR3 spells CAWRYSGANVLTF. In nucleotides, the CDR3 is TGTGCCTGGAGGTACTCTGGGGCCAACGTCCTGACTTTC.

This clone came up once. The V and J genes are TRBV5-1 and TRBJ2-3, with 12 bases fitting TRBD2. Germline values: CDR1 SGHRS, CDR2 YFSETQ. The V segment lost 3 bases and the J segment 2 bases; nucleotides outside the gene matches: 10. The CDR3 spans 18 residues. The CDR3 here is CASSSGSLAGGVTDTQYF. The DNA of the CDR3 is TGCGCCAGCAGCTCTGGATCACTAGCGGGAGGTGTCACAGATACGCAGTATTTT.

V usage is TRBV6-6 and J usage is TRBJ1-4; D is ambiguous. From germline, CDR1 is MNHNY and CDR2 SVGAGI (reference sequence). V was pared by 2 bases and J by 8 bases, with 9 bases between. The CDR3 has 13 amino acids. The CDR3 spells CASSYRENEKLFF. The CDR3 DNA follows: TGTGCCAGCAGTTACAGGGAAAACGAAAAACTGTTTTTT.

The chain carries TRBV28 and TRBJ2-7, with 7 bases that match TRBD1. The V gene's germline CDR1 is MDHEN and CDR2 SYDVKM. CDR3 length: 13 residues. The V segment lost 8 bases and the J segment 3 bases; nucleotides outside the gene matches: 7. The CDR3 DNA reads TGTGCCAGCCGAACGACAGGGAACTACGAGCAGTACTTC. This codes for CASRTTGNYEQYF. Based on the CDR3 plus reference TRBV28 and TRBJ2-7, the full variable domain is DVKVTQSSRYLVKRTGEKVFLECVQDMDHENMFWYRQDPGLGLRLIYFSYDVKMKEKGDIPEGYSVSREKKERFSLILESASTNQTSMYLCASRTTGNYEQYFGPGTRLTVT.

The chain combines TRBV18 with TRBJ2-5; D might be TRBD2 (6 bases). CDR3 length: 13 residues. Germline CDR1 KGHSH, CDR2 LQKENI. V was pared by 4 bases and J by 4 bases, with 10 bases between. CDR3 amino acids: CASSRGDGETQYF. The CDR3 region has the DNA TGTGCCAGCTCACGGGGGGACGGAGAGACCCAGTACTTC.

The CDR3 sequence: CASSRGRINEKLFF. The CDR3 coding sequence is TGTGCCAGCAGCCGCGGACGGATAAATGAAAAACTGTTTTTT. The V gene is TRBV6-5, the J gene TRBJ1-4; no reliable D call. Per the germline V gene, CDR1 is MNHEY and CDR2 is SVGAGI. Trimming took off 6 bases at V and 5 bases at J, with 13 bases between the two ends. The CDR3 sequence is 14 residues long.

The V and J genes are TRBV9 and TRBJ1-2, with D tentatively TRBD1 (6 bases). Trimming cost V 0 bases and J 4 bases, with 10 bases left between them. This CDR3 spans 14 amino acids. The V gene's germline CDR1 is SGDLS and CDR2 YYNGEE. The CDR3: CASSVDGGSYGYTF. CDR3 nucleotides: TGTGCCAGCAGCGTAGACGGGGGCTCCTATGGCTACACCTTC.